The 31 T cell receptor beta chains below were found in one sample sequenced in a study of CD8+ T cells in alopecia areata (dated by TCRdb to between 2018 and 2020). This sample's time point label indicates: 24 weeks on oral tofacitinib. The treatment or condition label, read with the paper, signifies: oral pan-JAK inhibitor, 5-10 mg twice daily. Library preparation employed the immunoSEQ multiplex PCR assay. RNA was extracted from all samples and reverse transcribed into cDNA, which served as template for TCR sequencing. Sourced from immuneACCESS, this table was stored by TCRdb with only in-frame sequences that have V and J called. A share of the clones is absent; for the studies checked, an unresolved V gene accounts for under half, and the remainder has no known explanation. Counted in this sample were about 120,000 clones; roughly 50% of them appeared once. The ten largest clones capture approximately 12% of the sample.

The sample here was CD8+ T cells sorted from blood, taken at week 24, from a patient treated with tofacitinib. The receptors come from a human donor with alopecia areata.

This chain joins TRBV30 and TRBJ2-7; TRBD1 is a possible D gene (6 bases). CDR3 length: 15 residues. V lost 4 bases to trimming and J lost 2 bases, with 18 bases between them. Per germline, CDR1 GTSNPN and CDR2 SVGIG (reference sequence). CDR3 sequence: CAWTTGSGAPYEQYF. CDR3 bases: TGTGCCTGGACCACAGGATCAGGGGCTCCCTACGAGCAGTACTTC.

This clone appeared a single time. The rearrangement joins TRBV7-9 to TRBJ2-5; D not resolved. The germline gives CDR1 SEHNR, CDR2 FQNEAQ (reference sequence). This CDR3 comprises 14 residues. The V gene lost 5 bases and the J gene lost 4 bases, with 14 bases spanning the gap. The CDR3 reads CASSGDLLGETQYF. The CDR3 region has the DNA TGTGCCAGCAGCGGTGATTTGTTAGGAGAGACCCAGTACTTC. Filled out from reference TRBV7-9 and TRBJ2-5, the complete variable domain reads DTGVSQNPRHKITKRGQNVTFRCDPISEHNRLYWYRQTLGQGPEFLTYFQNEAQLEKSRLLSDRFSAERPKGSFSTLEIQRTEQGDSAMYLCASSGDLLGETQYFGPGTRLLVL.

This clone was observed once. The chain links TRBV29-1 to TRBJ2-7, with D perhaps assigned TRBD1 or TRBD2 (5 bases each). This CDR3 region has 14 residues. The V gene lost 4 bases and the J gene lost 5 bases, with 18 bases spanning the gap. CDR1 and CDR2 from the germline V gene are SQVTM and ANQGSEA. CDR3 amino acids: CSVAEGKRAHEQYF. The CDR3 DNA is TGCAGCGTTGCTGAGGGGAAACGCGCCCACGAGCAGTACTTC.

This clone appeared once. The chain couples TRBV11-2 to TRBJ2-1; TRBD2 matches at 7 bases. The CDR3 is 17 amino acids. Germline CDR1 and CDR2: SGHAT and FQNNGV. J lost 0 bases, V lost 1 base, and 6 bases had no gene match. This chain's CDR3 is CASSLGAGMSSYNEQFF. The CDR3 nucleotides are TGTGCCAGCAGCTTAGGAGCGGGGATGAGCTCCTACAATGAGCAGTTCTTC.

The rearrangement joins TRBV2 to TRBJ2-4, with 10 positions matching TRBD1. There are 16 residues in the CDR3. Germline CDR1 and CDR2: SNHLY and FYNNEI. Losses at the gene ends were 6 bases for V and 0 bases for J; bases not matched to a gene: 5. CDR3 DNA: TGTGCCAGCAGCGACGGACAGGGGGTAGCCAAAAACATTCAGTACTTC. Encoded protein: CASSDGQGVAKNIQYF.

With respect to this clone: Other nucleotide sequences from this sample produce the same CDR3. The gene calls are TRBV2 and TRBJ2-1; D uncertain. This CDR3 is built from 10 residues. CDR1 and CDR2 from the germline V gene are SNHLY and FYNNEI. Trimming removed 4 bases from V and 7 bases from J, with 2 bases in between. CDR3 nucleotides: TGTGCCAGCAGTGTAAATGAGCAGTTCTTC. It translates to CASSVNEQFF. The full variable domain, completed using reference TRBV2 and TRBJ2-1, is EPEVTQTPSHQVTQMGQEVILRCVPISNHLYFYWYRQILGQKVEFLVSFYNNEISEKSEIFDDQFSVERPDGSNFTLKIRSTKLEDSAMYFCASSVNEQFFGPGTRLTVL.

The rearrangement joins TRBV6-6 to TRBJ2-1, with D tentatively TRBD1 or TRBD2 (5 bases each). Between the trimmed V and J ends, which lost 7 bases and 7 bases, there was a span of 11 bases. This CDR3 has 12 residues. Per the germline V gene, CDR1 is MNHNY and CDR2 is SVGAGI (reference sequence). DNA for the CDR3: TGTGCCAGCACCCCGGGGACGAATGAGCAGTTCTTC. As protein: CASTPGTNEQFF.

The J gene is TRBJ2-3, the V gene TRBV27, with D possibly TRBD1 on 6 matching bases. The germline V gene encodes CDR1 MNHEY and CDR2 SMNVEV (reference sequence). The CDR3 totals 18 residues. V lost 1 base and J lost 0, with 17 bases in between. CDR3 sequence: CASSLFPFGQSSTDTQYF. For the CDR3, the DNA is TGTGCCAGCAGTTTATTCCCGTTTGGACAGTCTAGCACAGATACGCAGTATTTT.

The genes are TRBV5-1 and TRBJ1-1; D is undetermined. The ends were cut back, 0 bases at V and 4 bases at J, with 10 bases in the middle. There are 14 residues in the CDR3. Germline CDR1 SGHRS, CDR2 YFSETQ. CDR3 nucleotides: TGCGCCAGCAGCTTGGGGAGGTTAAGCACTGAAGCTTTCTTT. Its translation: CASSLGRLSTEAFF.

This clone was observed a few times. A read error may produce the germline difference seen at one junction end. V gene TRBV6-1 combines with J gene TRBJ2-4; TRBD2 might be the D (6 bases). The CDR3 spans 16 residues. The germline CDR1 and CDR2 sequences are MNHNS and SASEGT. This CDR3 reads CAISEQTGPTGDIQYF. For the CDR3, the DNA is TGTGCCATCAGTGAGCAAACCGGGCCTACGGGAGACATTCAGTACTTC.

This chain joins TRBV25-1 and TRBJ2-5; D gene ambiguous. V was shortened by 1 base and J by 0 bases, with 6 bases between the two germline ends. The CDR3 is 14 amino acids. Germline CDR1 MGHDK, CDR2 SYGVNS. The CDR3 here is CASSEWENQETQYF. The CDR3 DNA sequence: TGTGCCAGCAGTGAATGGGAAAACCAAGAGACCCAGTACTTC.

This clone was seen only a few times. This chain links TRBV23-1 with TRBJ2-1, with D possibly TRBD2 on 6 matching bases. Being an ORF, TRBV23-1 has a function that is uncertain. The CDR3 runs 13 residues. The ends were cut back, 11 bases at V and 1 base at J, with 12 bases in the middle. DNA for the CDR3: TGCGCCGCCCTCGGGACTTCCTACAATGAGCAGTTCTTC. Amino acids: CAALGTSYNEQFF.

As DNA, the CDR3 is TGTGCCAGCAGTACATCCGGGACAGGGCGCCATTCACCCCTCCACTTT. Its protein is CASSTSGTGRHSPLHF. V gene TRBV9 combines with J gene TRBJ1-6; 9 bases are a match to TRBD1. This CDR3 spans 16 amino acids. Trimming cost V 5 bases and J 8 bases; bases outside gene matches: 11. Germline V lookup: CDR1 SGDLS, CDR2 YYNGEE.

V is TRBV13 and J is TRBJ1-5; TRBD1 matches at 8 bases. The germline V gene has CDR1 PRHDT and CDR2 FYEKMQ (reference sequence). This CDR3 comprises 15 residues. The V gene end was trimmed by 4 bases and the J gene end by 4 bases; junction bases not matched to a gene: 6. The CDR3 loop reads CASSSTGTGNQPQHF. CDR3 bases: TGTGCCAGCAGCTCAACCGGGACAGGTAATCAGCCCCAGCATTTT.

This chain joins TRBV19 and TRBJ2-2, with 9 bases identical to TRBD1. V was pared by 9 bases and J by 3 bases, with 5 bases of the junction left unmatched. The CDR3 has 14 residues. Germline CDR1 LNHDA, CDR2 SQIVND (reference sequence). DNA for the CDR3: TGTGCCAGCTTGGACAGGGGAGACACCGGGGAGCTGTTTTTT. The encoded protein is CASLDRGDTGELFF.

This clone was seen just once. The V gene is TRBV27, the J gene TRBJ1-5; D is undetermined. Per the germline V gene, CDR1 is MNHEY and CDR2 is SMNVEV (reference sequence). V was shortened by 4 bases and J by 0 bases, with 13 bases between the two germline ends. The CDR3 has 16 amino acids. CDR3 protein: CASSSIGHYSNQPQHF. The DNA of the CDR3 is TGTGCCAGCAGTTCAATCGGCCATTATAGCAATCAGCCCCAGCATTTT.

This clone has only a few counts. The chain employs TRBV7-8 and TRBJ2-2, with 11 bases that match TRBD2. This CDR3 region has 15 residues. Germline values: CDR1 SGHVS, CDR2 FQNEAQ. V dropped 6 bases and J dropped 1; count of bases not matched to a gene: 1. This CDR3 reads CASRGTSGNTGELFF. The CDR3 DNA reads TGTGCCAGCAGGGGGACTAGCGGGAACACCGGGGAGCTGTTTTTT.

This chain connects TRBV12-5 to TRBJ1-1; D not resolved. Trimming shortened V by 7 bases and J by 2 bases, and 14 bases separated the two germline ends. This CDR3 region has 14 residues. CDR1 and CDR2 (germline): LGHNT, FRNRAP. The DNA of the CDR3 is TGTGCTAGTGCCGACATTGGAGGTAACACTGAAGCTTTCTTT. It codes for CASADIGGNTEAFF.

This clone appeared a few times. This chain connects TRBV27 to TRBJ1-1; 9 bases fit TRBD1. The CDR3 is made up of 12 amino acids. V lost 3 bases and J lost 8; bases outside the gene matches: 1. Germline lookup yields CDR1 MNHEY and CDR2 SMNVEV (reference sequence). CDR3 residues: CASSFGQGEAFF. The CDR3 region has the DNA TGTGCCAGCAGTTTCGGACAGGGGGAAGCTTTCTTT.

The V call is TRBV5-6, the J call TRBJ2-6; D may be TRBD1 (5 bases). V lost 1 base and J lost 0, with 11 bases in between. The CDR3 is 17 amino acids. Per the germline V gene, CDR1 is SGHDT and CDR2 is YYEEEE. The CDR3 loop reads CASSLSTDPSGANVLTF. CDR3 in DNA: TGTGCCAGCAGCTTGTCGACAGATCCCTCTGGGGCCAACGTCCTGACTTTC.

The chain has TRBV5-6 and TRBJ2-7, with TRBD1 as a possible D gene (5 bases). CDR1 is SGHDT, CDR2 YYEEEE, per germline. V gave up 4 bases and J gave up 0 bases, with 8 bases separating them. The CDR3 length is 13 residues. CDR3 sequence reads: CASSTGTSYEQYF. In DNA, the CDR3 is TGTGCCAGCAGCACAGGTACCTCCTACGAGCAGTACTTC.

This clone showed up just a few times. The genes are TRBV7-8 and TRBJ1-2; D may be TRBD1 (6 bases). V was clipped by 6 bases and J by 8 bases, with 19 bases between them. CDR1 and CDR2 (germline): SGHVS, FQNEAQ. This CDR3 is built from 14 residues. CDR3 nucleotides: TGTGCCAGCAGTCCAACGGACAGCCCCTGGGGCTACACCTTC. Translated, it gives CASSPTDSPWGYTF.

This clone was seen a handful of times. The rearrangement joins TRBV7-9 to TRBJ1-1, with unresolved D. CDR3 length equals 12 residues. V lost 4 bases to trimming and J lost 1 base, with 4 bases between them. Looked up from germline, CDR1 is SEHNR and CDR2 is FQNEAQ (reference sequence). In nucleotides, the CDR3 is TGTGCCAGCAGCTGGGGGAACACTGAAGCTTTCTTT. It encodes CASSWGNTEAFF.

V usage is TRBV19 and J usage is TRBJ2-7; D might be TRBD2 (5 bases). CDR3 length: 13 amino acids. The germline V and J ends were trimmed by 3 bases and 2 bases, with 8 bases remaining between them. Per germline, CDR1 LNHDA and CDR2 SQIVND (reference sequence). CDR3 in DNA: TGTGCCAGTAGTATGGACTCTACCTACGAGCAGTACTTC. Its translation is CASSMDSTYEQYF.

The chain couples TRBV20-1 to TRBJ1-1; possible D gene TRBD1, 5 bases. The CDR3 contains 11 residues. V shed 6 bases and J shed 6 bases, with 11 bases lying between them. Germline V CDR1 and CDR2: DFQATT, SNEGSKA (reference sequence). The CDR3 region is CSAPGAAEAFF. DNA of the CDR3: TGCAGTGCACCCGGGGCCGCTGAAGCTTTCTTT.

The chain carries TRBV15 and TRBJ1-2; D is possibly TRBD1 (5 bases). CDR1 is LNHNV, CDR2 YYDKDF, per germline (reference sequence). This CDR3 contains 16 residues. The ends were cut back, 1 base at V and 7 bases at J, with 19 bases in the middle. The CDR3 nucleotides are TGTGCCACCAGCAGAGTTCGGAGCAGGGAGATCGCTGGCTACACCTTC. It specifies CATSRVRSREIAGYTF.

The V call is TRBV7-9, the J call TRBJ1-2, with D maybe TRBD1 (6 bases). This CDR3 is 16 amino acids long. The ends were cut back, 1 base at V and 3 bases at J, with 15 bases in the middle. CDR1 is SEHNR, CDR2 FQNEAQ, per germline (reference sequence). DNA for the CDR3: TGTGCCAGCAGCTTAGGACAGGAGCGGGGATACTATGGCTACACCTTC. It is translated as CASSLGQERGYYGYTF.

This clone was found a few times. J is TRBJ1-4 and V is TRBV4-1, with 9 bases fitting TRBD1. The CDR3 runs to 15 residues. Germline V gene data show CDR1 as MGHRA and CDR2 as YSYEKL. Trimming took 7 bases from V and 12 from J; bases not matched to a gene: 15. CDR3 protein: CASTPGQGSNVELFF. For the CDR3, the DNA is TGCGCCAGCACCCCGGGACAGGGCTCTAATGTTGAACTGTTTTTT.

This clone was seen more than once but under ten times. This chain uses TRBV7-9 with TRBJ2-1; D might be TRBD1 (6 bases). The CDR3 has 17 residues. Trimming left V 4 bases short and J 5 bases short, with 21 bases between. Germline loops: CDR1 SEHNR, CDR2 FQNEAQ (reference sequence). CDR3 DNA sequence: TGTGCCAGCAGCTGCTACGAGGGGGAGTTCCTCAACAATGAGCAGTTCTTC. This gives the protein CASSCYEGEFLNNEQFF.

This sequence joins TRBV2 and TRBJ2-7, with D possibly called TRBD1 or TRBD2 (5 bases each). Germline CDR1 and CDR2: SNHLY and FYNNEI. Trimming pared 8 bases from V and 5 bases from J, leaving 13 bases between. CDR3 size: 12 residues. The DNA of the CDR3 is TGTGCCAGCGATGGGGGTCTAAACGAGCAGTACTTC. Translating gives CASDGGLNEQYF.

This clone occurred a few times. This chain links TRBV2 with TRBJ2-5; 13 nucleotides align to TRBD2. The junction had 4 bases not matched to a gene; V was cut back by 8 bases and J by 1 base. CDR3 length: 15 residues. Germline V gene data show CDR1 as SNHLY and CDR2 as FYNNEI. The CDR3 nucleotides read TGTGCCAGCTTAAGACTAGCGGGGGGCCAAGAGACCCAGTACTTC. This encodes CASLRLAGGQETQYF.